These 20 T cell receptor beta chains share one sample of origin, sequenced in a study of T cell responses to AZD1222 COVID-19 vaccine. Clones were sequenced by immunoSEQ multiplex PCR, and TCRdb holds only the in-frame ones, with some missing. In the table there are around 150,000 clones, 70% to 90% of which are singletons. The sequenced sample was peripheral blood, obtained on day 0 of AZD1222 vaccination. Receptor source: an adult in good health.

This chain uses TRBV5-4 with TRBJ2-7; TRBD1 matches at 8 bases. With V trimmed by 0 bases and J by 5 bases, 7 bases remained unmatched. Germline CDR1 is SGHNT and CDR2 is YYREEE (reference sequence). The CDR3 sequence is 15 residues long. The CDR3: CASSLGQGAFNEQYF. CDR3 nucleotides: TGTGCCAGCAGCTTGGGTCAGGGGGCGTTCAACGAGCAGTACTTC.

The gene calls are TRBV25-1 and TRBJ2-1, with D unclear. V was cut by 5 bases and J by 3 bases, with 11 bases left in between. The CDR3 extends over 14 amino acids. Germline CDR1 and CDR2: MGHDK and SYGVNS. This CDR3 reads CASSQMTNYNEQFF. The CDR3 DNA reads TGTGCCAGCAGTCAAATGACGAACTACAATGAGCAGTTCTTC.

The chain recombines TRBV5-6 with TRBJ1-6; tentative D call: TRBD1 (5 bases). CDR1 and CDR2 (germline): SGHDT, YYEEEE. The length of the CDR3 is 14 residues. The V end lost 1 base, the J end lost 9 bases, and 11 bases lay between the germline ends. The CDR3 coding sequence is TGTGCCAGCAGCTTGAATGGGGGTAGTTCACCCCTCCACTTT. Protein product: CASSLNGGSSPLHF.

The rearrangement joins TRBV7-9 to TRBJ2-7; no clear D. This CDR3 is 13 amino acids long. The germline CDR1 and CDR2 sequences are SEHNR and FQNEAQ (reference sequence). V was shortened by 5 bases and J by 2 bases, with 10 bases between the two germline ends. The CDR3 here is CASSRSGPYEQYF. The DNA of the CDR3 is TGTGCCAGCAGCAGGTCGGGTCCCTACGAGCAGTACTTC.

This chain joins TRBV9 and TRBJ2-3; D gene unclear. Between the trimmed V and J ends, which lost 5 bases and 6 bases, there was a span of 10 bases. Germline V gene data show CDR1 as SGDLS and CDR2 as YYNGEE. CDR3 length equals 12 residues. CDR3 sequence (DNA): TGTGCCAGCAGTGACGGACCGGATACGCAGTATTTT. The encoded protein is CASSDGPDTQYF.

V usage is TRBV15 and J usage is TRBJ2-7; D gene ambiguous. This CDR3 has 14 amino acids. V gave up 3 bases and J gave up 2 bases, with 11 bases separating them. The germline V gene has CDR1 LNHNV and CDR2 YYDKDF (reference sequence). The CDR3 here is CATSSPDEPYEQYF. Here the CDR3 DNA reads TGTGCCACCAGCAGCCCTGACGAGCCCTACGAGCAGTACTTC.

Written as DNA, the CDR3 is TGTGCCAGCAGCCTCGTGGGGGGACAGAAAGAGACCCAGTACTTC. Amino acids: CASSLVGGQKETQYF. The chain recombines TRBV9 with TRBJ2-5, with TRBD1 as a possible D gene (7 bases). CDR3 length: 15 amino acids. The germline V gene encodes CDR1 SGDLS and CDR2 YYNGEE. V was clipped by 4 bases and J by 3 bases, with 16 bases between them.

V and J are TRBV5-1 and TRBJ2-5; TRBD1 aligns across 7 bases. The V segment lost 4 bases and the J segment 4 bases; nucleotides outside the gene matches: 10. CDR3 length equals 15 residues. The germline gives CDR1 SGHRS, CDR2 YFSETQ. CDR3 DNA sequence: TGCGCCAGCAGCCTGACGACCCCAGGGGGAGAGACCCAGTACTTC. As protein: CASSLTTPGGETQYF.

This chain connects TRBV25-1 to TRBJ2-7; D gene ambiguous. The germline gives CDR1 MGHDK, CDR2 SYGVNS. The CDR3 has 11 residues. The germline V and J ends were trimmed by 2 bases and 5 bases, with 4 bases remaining between them. The CDR3 loop is CASSETNEQYF. In DNA form, the CDR3 reads TGTGCCAGCAGTGAAACAAACGAGCAGTACTTC.

V is TRBV5-6 and J is TRBJ2-6; D assignment may be TRBD1 or TRBD2 (5 bases each). The CDR3 loop spans 17 amino acids. Trimming took off 3 bases at V and 0 bases at J, with 13 bases between the two ends. Germline loops: CDR1 SGHDT, CDR2 YYEEEE. For the CDR3, the DNA is TGTGCCAGCAGCTCTGGGACGTCGATCTCTGGGGCCAACGTCCTGACTTTC. It encodes CASSSGTSISGANVLTF.

This chain connects TRBV4-2 to TRBJ1-4; D gene ambiguous. There are 17 residues in the CDR3. The V and J ends lost 0 bases and 5 bases respectively, with 16 bases between them. Germline V lookup: CDR1 LGHNA, CDR2 YNFKEQ. CDR3 loop: CASSQEPLSSGNEKLFF. CDR3 bases: TGTGCCAGCAGCCAAGAACCCCTTTCGTCCGGGAATGAAAAACTGTTTTTT.

The chain is built from TRBV30 and TRBJ2-1; 9 bases map to TRBD2. The CDR3 is made up of 14 amino acids. Germline assignment: CDR1 GTSNPN and CDR2 SVGIG (reference sequence). The V gene end was trimmed by 2 bases and the J gene end by 7 bases; junction bases not matched to a gene: 6. CDR3 sequence: CAWSRGGRGNEQFF. The CDR3, as DNA: TGTGCCTGGAGTAGGGGCGGGAGGGGGAATGAGCAGTTCTTC. The whole variable domain, remainder taken from reference TRBV30 and TRBJ2-1, is SQTIHQWPATLVQPVGSPLSLECTVEGTSNPNLYWYRQAAGRGLQLLFYSVGIGQISSEVPQNLSASRPQDRQFILSSKKLLLSDSGFYLCAWSRGGRGNEQFFGPGTRLTVL.

The chain links TRBV9 to TRBJ1-2; D not certain. Germline V gene data show CDR1 as SGDLS and CDR2 as YYNGEE. Trimming shortened V by 0 bases and J by 1 base, and 7 bases separated the two germline ends. CDR3 size: 14 residues. CDR3 region: CASSVATDNYGYTF. DNA of the CDR3: TGTGCCAGCAGCGTAGCGACCGATAACTATGGCTACACCTTC.

CDR3 in DNA: TGTGCCAGCAGTTCTCGGACAGTCAATCAGCCCCAGCATTTT. Encoded protein: CASSSRTVNQPQHF. The genes are TRBV28 and TRBJ1-5; TRBD1 might be the D (6 bases). V was pared by 4 bases and J by 3 bases, with 10 bases between. Looked up from germline, CDR1 is MDHEN and CDR2 is SYDVKM. This CDR3 has 14 amino acids.

The chain has TRBV6-2 or TRBV6-3 and TRBJ2-1; D uncertain. Looked up from germline, CDR1 is MNHEY and CDR2 is SVGEGT. Trimming removed 6 bases from V and 5 bases from J, with 14 bases in between. The CDR3 is 14 amino acids. This CDR3 is CASSRTAVDNEQFF. The DNA for the CDR3 is TGTGCCAGCAGCAGGACGGCAGTCGACAATGAGCAGTTCTTC.

This rearrangement joins TRBV13 to TRBJ2-1, with D perhaps TRBD2 (5 bases). CDR1 is PRHDT, CDR2 FYEKMQ, per germline (reference sequence). Trimming cost V 5 bases and J 9 bases, with 8 bases left between them. CDR3 length: 11 residues. CDR3 residues: CASSPGFEQFF. CDR3 coding DNA: TGTGCCAGCAGCCCGGGATTTGAGCAGTTCTTC.

The genes are TRBV12-3 or TRBV12-4 and TRBJ1-2; weak D call: TRBD1 (6 bases). CDR3 length equals 13 residues. V lost 7 bases to trimming and J lost 0 bases, with 9 bases between them. The CDR3 nucleotides are TGTGCCAGCACCAAGGGGGCTAACTATGGCTACACCTTC. Residues: CASTKGANYGYTF.

The rearrangement uses TRBV5-6 and TRBJ2-1; D possibly matches TRBD1 or TRBD2 (6 bases each). V lost 3 bases and J 4 bases, leaving 17 bases between the germline ends. CDR1 is SGHDT and CDR2 is YYEEEE in the germline V gene. The CDR3 runs 16 residues. CDR3 sequence: CASSWGAGMNYNEQFF. The CDR3 DNA is TGTGCCAGCAGCTGGGGGGCAGGGATGAATTACAATGAGCAGTTCTTC.

V gene TRBV27 combines with J gene TRBJ2-3, with D unresolved. Trimming took off 2 bases at V and 1 base at J, with 10 bases between the two ends. Germline-derived CDR1 and CDR2 are MNHEY and SMNVEV (reference sequence). The CDR3 consists of 15 residues. The CDR3 sequence: CASSLRPWGTDTQYF. DNA of the CDR3: TGTGCCAGCAGTTTACGGCCCTGGGGCACAGATACGCAGTATTTT.

V is TRBV5-4 and J is TRBJ2-2, with 14 bases identical to TRBD2. The CDR3 is 16 residues long. Germline V lookup: CDR1 SGHNT, CDR2 YYREEE (reference sequence). Germline trimming cut 4 bases from V and 6 bases from J; bases unmatched to any gene: 5. CDR3 residues: CASSPGLAGAPGELFF. The CDR3 DNA is TGTGCCAGCAGCCCGGGACTAGCGGGAGCCCCCGGGGAGCTGTTTTTT.